Sequencing of this T cell receptor (beta chain) was carried out in a study of identical twins. V shed 3 bases and J shed 2 bases, with 13 bases lying between them. Germline CDR1 reads SGHRS; CDR2 reads YFSETQ. This CDR3 has 15 amino acids. The authors used template switching to add a universal primer site and gave cDNA unique molecular identifiers. Each CDR3 protein is one row after TCRdb ran MiXCR on the 5' RACE reads. The data show about 240,000 distinct CDR3 sequences, about 10% seen once. Sequencing was carried out using memory T cells sorted from blood. The clonotype was recovered from a man in his fifties or sixties in good health. The chain employs TRBV5-1 and TRBJ2-3; perhaps TRBD1 as D (6 bases). This CDR3 is CASSYQGPDTDTQYF. The CDR3 bases are TGCGCCAGCAGCTATCAGGGGCCTGACACAGATACGCAGTATTTT.